A single sample is the source of the 7 T cell receptor beta chains below, sequenced in a study of OX40 agonist ivuxolimab in advanced cancers. Assay: immunoSEQ multiplex PCR; the TCRdb copy retains only in-frame clones and omits some. The repertoire includes over 30,000 clones, around 80% of them detected once, and approximately 12% sits in the top ten. Sequences were derived from CD4+ or CD8+ T cells sorted from blood, sampled in a trial of the OX40 agonist ivuxolimab. These receptors were collected from an adult with an advanced solid tumor such as melanoma, head and neck, liver or kidney cancer.

This chain joins TRBV4-2 and TRBJ2-3, with D maybe TRBD1 (6 bases). This CDR3 is built from 17 residues. Germline-derived CDR1 and CDR2 are LGHNA and YNFKEQ. V dropped 0 bases and J dropped 2 bases, with 15 bases sitting between them. The CDR3 nucleotides read TGTGCCAGCAGCCAAGACGGGGCAGGGGCCATCACAGATACGCAGTATTTT. The encoded protein is CASSQDGAGAITDTQYF.

The rearrangement links TRBV5-5 to TRBJ1-5; perhaps TRBD1 as D (6 bases). The ends were cut back, 4 bases at V and 3 bases at J, with 8 bases in the middle. The CDR3 runs to 13 residues. Germline-derived CDR1 and CDR2 are SGHKS and YYEKEE (reference sequence). The CDR3 region has the DNA TGTGCCAGCAGCGGGGACATCAATCAGCCCCAGCATTTT. It is translated as CASSGDINQPQHF.

The V gene is TRBV21-1, the J gene TRBJ1-4; TRBD1, the table's D call, lacks a check against the DNA. TRBV21-1 is classified as a pseudogene. This CDR3 spans 16 amino acids. CDR3 in amino acids: CASSKVKGQGDEKLFF. The DNA of the CDR3 is TGTGCCAGCAGCAAGGTCAAGGGACAGGGGGATGAAAAACTGTTTTTT.

A few counts support this clone. This chain uses TRBV7-9 with TRBJ1-6; no definite D call. The V end was cut by 0 bases, the J end by 10 bases, with 13 bases between. This CDR3 comprises 15 residues. Looked up from germline, CDR1 is SEHNR and CDR2 is FQNEAQ (reference sequence). The CDR3 bases are TGTGCCAGCAGCTTAGCAGGCAGCCAAGGGTCACCCCTCCACTTT. Residues: CASSLAGSQGSPLHF.

The CDR3 DNA reads as TGTGCCAGCAGCTTGAGTCTGGGACAGCCCCAGCATTTT. It codes for CASSLSLGQPQHF. V gene TRBV5-5 combines with J gene TRBJ1-5; D is unresolved. The V end was cut by 1 base, the J end by 7 bases, with 9 bases between. CDR1 is SGHKS, CDR2 YYEKEE, per germline (reference sequence). The CDR3 sequence is 13 residues long.

This clone has just a few counts. The V call is TRBV6-5, the J call TRBJ1-1; D ambiguous. Trimming left V 1 base short and J 6 bases short, with 12 bases between. Looked up from germline, CDR1 is MNHEY and CDR2 is SVGAGI. This CDR3 is 14 amino acids long. The CDR3 region is CASSYYSNGAEAFF. CDR3 nucleotide sequence: TGTGCCAGCAGTTACTATTCGAATGGCGCTGAAGCTTTCTTT.

This chain connects TRBV30 to TRBJ1-2; D is unclear. Trimming cost V 5 bases and J 5 bases, with 15 bases left between them. This CDR3 contains 13 residues. Per the germline V gene, CDR1 is GTSNPN and CDR2 is SVGIG (reference sequence). DNA of the CDR3: TGTGCCTGGCATCTTCGGGGAGGATATGGCTACACCTTC. Translating it yields CAWHLRGGYGYTF.